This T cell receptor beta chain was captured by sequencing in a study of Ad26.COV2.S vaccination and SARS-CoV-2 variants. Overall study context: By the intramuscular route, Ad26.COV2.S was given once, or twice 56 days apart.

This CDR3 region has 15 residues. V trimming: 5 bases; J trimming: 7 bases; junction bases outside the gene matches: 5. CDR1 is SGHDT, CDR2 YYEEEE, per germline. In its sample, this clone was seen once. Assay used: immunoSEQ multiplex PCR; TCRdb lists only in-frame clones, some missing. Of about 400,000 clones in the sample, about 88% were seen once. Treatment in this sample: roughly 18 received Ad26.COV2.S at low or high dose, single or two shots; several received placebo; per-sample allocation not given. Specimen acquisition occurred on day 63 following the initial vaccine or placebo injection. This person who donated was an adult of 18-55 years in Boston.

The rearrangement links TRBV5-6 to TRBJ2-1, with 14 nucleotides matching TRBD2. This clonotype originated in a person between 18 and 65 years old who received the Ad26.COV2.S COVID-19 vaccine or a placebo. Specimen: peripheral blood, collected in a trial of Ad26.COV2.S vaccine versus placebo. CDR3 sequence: CASRPGTSGSNEQFF. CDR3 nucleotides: TGTGCCAGCAGACCCGGGACTAGCGGGAGTAATGAGCAGTTCTTC.